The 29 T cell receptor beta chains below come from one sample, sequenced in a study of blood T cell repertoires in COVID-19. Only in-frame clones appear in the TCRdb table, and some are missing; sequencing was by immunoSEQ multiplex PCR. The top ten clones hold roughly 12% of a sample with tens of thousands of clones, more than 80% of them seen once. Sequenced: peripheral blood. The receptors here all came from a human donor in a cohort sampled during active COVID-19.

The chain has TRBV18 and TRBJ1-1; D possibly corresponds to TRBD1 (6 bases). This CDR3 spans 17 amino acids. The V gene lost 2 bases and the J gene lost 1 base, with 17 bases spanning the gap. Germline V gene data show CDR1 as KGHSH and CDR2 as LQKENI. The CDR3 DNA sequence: TGTGCCAGCTCACCAGGGTTTCAAGACAGGCAGAACACTGAAGCTTTCTTT. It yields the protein CASSPGFQDRQNTEAFF.

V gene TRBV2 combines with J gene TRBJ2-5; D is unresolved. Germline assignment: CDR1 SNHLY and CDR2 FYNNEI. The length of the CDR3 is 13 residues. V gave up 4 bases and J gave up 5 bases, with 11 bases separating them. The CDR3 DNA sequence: TGTGCCAGCAGTGGGCGGAGCCGCGAGACCCAGTACTTC. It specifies CASSGRSRETQYF.

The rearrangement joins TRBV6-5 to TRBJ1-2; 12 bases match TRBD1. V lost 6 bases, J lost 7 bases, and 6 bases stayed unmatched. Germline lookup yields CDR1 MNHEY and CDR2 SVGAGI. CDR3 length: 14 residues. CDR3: CASRQLGQGAGYTF. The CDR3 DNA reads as TGTGCCAGCAGACAATTGGGACAGGGGGCTGGCTACACCTTC.

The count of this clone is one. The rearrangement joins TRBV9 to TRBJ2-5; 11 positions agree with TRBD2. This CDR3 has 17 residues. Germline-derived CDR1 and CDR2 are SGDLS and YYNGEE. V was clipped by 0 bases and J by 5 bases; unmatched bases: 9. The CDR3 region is CASSVGLAGGPRETQYF. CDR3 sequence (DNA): TGTGCCAGCAGCGTAGGATTAGCGGGGGGGCCGCGTGAGACCCAGTACTTC. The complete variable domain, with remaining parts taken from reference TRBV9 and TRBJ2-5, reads DSGVTQTPKHLITATGQRVTLRCSPRSGDLSVYWYQQSLDQGLQFLIQYYNGEERAKGNILERFSAQQFPDLHSELNLSSLELGDSALYFCASSVGLAGGPRETQYFGPGTRLLVL.

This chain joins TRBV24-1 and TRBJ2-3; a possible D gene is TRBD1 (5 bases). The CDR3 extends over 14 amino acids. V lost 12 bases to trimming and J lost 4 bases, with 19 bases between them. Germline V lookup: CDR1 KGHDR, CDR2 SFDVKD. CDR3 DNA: TGTGCCTCTCAGGGCCCAATGTCTTCAGATACGCAGTATTTT. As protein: CASQGPMSSDTQYF.

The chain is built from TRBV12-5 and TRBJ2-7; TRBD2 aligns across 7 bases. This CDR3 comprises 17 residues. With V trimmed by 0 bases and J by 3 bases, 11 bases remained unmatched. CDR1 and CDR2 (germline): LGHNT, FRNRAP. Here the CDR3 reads CASGLVGSREAYYEQYF. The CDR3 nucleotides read TGTGCTAGTGGTTTGGTAGGTAGCCGGGAGGCCTACTACGAGCAGTACTTC.

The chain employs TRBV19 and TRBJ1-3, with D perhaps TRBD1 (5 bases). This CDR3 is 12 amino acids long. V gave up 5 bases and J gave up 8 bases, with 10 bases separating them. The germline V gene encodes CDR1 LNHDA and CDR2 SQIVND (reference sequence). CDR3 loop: CASSGQGYTIYF. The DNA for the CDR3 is TGTGCCAGTAGTGGGCAGGGCTACACCATATATTTT.

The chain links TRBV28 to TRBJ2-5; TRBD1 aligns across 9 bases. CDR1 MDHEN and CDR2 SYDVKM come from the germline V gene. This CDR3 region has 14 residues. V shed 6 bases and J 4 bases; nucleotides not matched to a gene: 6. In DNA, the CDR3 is TGTGCCAGCAGCCCGGGACAGGGAGGAGAGACCCAGTACTTC. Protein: CASSPGQGGETQYF.

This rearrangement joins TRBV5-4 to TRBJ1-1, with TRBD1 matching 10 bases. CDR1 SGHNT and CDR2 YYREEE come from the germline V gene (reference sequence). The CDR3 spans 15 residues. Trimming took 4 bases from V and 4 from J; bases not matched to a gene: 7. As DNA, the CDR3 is TGTGCCAGCAGCAAGGGACAGGGGTCTGGCACTGAAGCTTTCTTT. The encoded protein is CASSKGQGSGTEAFF.

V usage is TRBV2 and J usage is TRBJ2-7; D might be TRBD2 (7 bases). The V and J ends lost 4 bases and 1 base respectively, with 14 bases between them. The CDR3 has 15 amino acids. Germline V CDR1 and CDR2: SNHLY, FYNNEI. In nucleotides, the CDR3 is TGTGCCAGCAGTGGCCAGAGGGGGGGTTCCTACGAGCAGTACTTC. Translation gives CASSGQRGGSYEQYF.

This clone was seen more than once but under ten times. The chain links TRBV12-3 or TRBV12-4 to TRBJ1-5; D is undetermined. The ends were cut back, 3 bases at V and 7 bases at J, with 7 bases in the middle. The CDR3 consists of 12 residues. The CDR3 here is CASSFLRQPQHF. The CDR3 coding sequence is TGTGCCAGCAGTTTCCTGCGACAGCCCCAGCATTTT.

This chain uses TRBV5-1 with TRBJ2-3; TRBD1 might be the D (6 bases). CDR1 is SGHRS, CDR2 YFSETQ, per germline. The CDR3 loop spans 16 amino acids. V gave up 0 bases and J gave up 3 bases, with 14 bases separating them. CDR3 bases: TGCGCCAGCAGCTTGGCCCTCAGGGGAGTTACAGATACGCAGTATTTT. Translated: CASSLALRGVTDTQYF.

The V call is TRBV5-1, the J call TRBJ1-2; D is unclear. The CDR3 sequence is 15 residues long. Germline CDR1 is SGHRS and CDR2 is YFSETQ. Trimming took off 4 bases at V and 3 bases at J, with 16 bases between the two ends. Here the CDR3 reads CASSPSGSEDYGYTF. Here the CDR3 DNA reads TGCGCCAGCAGCCCTTCTGGGTCTGAGGACTATGGCTACACCTTC.

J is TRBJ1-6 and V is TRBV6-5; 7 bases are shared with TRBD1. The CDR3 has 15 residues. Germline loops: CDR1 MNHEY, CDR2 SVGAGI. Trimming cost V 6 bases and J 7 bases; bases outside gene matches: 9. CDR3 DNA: TGTGCCAGCAGGGGGGACAGCTCCCCCAATTCACCCCTCCACTTT. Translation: CASRGDSSPNSPLHF.

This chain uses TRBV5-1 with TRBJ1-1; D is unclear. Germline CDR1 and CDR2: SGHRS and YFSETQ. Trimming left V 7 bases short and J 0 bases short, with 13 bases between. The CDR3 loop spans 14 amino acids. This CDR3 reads CASFPGLLNTEAFF. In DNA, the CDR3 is TGCGCCAGCTTCCCCGGACTGCTGAACACTGAAGCTTTCTTT.

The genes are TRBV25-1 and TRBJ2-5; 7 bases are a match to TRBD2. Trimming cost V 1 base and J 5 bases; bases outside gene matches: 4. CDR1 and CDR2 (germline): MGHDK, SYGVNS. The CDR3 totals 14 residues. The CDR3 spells CASSELGRDETQYF. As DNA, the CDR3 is TGTGCCAGCAGTGAATTGGGGAGGGACGAGACCCAGTACTTC.

The CDR3 DNA is TGCGCCAGCAGCTCTTGGACAGGGCCGGGGGTCGAGCAGTACTTC. Translating gives CASSSWTGPGVEQYF. The chain uses TRBV5-1 and TRBJ2-7, with 8 bases that match TRBD1. The CDR3 is made up of 15 amino acids. V lost 3 bases to trimming and J lost 6 bases; unmatched junction nucleotides: 11. Germline V CDR1 and CDR2: SGHRS, YFSETQ.

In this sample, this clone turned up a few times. The CDR3 sequence: CASSQTDYGYTF. Written as DNA, the CDR3 is TGCGCCAGCAGCCAAACAGATTATGGCTACACCTTC. This sequence joins TRBV4-1 and TRBJ1-2; D is unclear. This CDR3 is built from 12 residues. Trimming removed 2 bases at V and 5 bases at J, with 6 bases between. Germline V gene lookup returns CDR1 MGHRA and CDR2 YSYEKL.

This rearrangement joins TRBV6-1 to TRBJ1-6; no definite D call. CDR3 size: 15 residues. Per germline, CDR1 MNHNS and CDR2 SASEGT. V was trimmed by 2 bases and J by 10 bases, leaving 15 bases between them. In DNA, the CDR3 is TGTGCCAGCAGTGAACGGGGTCTCTCGGGGTCACCCCTCCACTTT. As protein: CASSERGLSGSPLHF.

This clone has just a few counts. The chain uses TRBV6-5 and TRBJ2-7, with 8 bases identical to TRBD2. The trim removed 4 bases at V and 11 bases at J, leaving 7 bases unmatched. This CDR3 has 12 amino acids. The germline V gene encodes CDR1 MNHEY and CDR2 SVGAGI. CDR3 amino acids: CASSSIAGPEYF. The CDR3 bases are TGTGCCAGCAGTTCTATAGCGGGACCCGAGTACTTC.

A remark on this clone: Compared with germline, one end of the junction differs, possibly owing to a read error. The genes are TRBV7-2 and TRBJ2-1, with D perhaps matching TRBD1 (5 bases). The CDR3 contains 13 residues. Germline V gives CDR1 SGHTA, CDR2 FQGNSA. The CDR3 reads CASSLATDNGQFF. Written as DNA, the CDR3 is TGTGCCAGCAGCTTAGCGACGGACAATGGGCAGTTCTTC.

CDR3 in amino acids: CASSIYGNQPQHF. The DNA of the CDR3 is TGTGCCAGTAGTATCTACGGGAATCAGCCCCAGCATTTT. The gene calls are TRBV19 and TRBJ1-5; no clear D. The CDR3 extends over 13 amino acids. Trimming shortened V by 3 bases and J by 4 bases, and 7 bases separated the two germline ends. From germline, CDR1 is LNHDA and CDR2 SQIVND (reference sequence).

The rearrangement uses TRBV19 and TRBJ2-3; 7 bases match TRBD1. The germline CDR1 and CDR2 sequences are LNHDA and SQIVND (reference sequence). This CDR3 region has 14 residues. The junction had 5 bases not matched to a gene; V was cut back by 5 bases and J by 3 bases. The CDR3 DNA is TGTGCCAGTAGTCGACAGGGAACTACAGATACGCAGTATTTT. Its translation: CASSRQGTTDTQYF.

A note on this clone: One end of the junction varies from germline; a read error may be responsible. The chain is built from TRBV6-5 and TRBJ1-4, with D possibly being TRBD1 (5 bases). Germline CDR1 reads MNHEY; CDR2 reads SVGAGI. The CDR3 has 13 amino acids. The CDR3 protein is CASSEYDVVGPIF. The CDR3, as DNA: TGTGCCAGCAGCGAGTATGATGTTGTGGGGCCGATTTTT.

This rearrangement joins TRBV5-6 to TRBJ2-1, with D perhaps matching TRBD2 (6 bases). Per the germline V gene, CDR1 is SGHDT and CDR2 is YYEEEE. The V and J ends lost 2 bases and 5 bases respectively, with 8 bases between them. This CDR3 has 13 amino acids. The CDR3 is CASSFGLNNEQFF. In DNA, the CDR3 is TGTGCCAGCAGCTTTGGACTAAACAATGAGCAGTTCTTC.

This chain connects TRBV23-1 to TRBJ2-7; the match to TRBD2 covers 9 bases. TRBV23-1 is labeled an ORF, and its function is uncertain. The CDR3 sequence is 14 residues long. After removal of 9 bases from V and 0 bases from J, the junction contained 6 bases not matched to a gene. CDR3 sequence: CARGPSGTSYEQYF. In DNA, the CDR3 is TGCGCCAGAGGTCCTAGCGGGACCTCCTACGAGCAGTACTTC.

CDR3 coding DNA: TGCAGTGCTGGTGACAGGGGCGAAAAACTGTTTTTT. Its translation is CSAGDRGEKLFF. This sequence joins TRBV20-1 and TRBJ1-4; 8 bases line up with TRBD1. J lost 8 bases, V lost 5 bases, and 4 bases had no gene match. CDR1 and CDR2 from the germline V gene are DFQATT and SNEGSKA (reference sequence). The CDR3 sequence is 12 residues long.

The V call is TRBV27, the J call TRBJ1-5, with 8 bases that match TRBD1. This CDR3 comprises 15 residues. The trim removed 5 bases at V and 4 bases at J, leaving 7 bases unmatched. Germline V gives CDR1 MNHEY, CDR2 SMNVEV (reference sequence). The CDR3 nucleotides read TGTGCCAGCAGTACCCGGACAGGGAATAATCAGCCCCAGCATTTT. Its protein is CASSTRTGNNQPQHF.

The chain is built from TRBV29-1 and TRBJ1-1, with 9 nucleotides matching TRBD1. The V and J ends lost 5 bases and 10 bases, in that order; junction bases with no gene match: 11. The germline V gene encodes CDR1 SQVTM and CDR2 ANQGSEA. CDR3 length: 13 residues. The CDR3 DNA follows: TGCAGCGTTCGTCCCGGGACAGGGACGGGAGCTTTCTTT. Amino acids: CSVRPGTGTGAFF.